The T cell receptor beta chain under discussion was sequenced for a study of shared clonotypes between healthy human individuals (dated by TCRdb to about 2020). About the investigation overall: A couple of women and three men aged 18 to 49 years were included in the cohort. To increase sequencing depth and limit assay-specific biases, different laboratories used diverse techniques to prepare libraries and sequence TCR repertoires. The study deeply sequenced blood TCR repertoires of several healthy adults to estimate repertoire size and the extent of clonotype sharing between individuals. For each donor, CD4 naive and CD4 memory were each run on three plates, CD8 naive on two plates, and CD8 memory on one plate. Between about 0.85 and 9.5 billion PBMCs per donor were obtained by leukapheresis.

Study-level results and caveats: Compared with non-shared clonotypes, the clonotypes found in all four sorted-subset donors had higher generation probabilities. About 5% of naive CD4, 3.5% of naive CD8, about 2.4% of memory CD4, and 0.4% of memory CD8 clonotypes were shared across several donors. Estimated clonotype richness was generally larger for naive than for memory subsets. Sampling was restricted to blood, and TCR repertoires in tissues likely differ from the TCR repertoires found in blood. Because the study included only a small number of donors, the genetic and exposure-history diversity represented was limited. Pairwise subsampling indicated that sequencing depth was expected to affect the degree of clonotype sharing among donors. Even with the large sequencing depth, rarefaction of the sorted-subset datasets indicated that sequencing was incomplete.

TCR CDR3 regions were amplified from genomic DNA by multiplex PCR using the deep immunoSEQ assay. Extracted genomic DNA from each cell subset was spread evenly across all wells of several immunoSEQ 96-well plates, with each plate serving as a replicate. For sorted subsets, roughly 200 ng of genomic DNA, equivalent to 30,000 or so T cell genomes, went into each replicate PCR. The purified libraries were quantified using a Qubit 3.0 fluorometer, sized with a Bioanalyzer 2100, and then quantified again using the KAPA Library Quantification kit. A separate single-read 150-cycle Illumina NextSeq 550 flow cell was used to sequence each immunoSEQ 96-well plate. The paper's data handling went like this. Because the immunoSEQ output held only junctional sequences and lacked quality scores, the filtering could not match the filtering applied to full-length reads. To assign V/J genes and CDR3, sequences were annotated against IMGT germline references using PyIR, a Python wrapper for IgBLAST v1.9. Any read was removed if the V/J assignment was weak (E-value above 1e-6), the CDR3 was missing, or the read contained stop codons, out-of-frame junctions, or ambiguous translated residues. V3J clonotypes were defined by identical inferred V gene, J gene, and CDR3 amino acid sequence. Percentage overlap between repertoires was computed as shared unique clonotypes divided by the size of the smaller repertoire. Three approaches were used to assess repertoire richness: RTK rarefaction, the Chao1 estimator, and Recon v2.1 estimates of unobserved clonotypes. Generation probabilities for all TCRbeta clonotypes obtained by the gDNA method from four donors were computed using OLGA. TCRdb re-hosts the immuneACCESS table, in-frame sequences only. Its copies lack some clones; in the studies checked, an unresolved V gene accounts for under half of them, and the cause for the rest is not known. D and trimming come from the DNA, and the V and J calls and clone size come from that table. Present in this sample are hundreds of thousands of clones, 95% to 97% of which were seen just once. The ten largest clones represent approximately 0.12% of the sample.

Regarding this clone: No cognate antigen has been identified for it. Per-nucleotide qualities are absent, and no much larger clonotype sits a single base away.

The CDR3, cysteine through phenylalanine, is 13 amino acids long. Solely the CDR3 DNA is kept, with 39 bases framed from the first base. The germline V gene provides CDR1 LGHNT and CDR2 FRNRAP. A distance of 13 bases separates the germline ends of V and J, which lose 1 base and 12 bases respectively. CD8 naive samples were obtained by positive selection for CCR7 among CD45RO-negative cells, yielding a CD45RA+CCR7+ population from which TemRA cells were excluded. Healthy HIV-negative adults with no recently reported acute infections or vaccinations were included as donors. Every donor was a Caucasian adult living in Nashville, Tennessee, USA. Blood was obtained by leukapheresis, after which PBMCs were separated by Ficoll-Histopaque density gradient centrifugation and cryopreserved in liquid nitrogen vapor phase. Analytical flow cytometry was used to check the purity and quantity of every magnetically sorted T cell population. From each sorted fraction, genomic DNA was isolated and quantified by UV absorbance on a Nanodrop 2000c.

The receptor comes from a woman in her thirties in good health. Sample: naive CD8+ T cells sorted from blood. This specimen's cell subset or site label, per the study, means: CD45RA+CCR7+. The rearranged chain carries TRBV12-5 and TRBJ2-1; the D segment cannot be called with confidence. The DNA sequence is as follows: TGTGCTAGTGGTTTGGACGACGGATTGAGGCAGTTCTTC. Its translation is CASGLDDGLRQFF.